This TCR beta chain was recorded in a study of T-cell reconstitution after alpha-beta-depleted transplantation in children. Preparing the TCRbeta library involved the use of unique molecular identifiers. TCRdb ran MiXCR on the PCR reads and lists one entry per CDR3 protein. The table has hundreds of thousands of distinct CDR3 sequences, roughly 16% seen once. V was clipped by 6 bases and J by 1 base, with 10 bases between them. CDR3 length: 14 residues. Per germline, CDR1 SNHLY and CDR2 FYNNEI. General study findings and limits: Reported findings indicate that, about two months after transplant, alpha-beta T cells came from several hundred expanded clones, which were derived from non-depleted graft cells. A year had passed since transplant, and T-cell counts and diversity by then came mostly from newly produced T cells.

As concerns this clonotype: What it recognizes is unknown.

The rearrangement uses TRBV2 and TRBJ2-4, with a weak D call TRBD1 (5 bases). This sequence originates from a male patient younger than 18 who had a stem cell transplant for acute lymphoblastic leukemia, so the T cells may come from the graft donor. The sequences come from PBMCs, mostly from graft donor cells, collected 360 days after TCRalphabeta/CD19-depleted stem cell transplant. DNA for the CDR3: TGTGCCAGCAGCCCTAAGGGGGCCAAAAACATTCAGTACTTC. It specifies CASSPKGAKNIQYF.